The next 20 T cell receptor beta chains were all read from a single sample in a study of tumor-infiltrating lymphocytes in glioblastoma multiforme (dated by TCRdb to 2016 to 2017). This sample was sequenced with an Illumina HiSeq 2500. A modified ARM-PCR protocol with multiple V-beta primers and a C-beta primer was used to build TCRB libraries from RNA via three nested multiplex PCR rounds. The public reads were reprocessed in TCRdb via fastp at Q25 and MiXCR, keeping in-frame beta chains. Rows matching on CDR3 protein sequence are summarized as one entry with the most common DNA and genes. The sample table records about 32,000 distinct CDR3 sequences; 60% to 75% of these occur just once. The top ten clones comprise around 34% of the sample. Material: brain tumor tissue. Every receptor here comes from a male donor with glioblastoma.

The V gene is TRBV2, the J gene TRBJ2-5; D remains ambiguous. There are 13 residues in the CDR3. With 6 bases removed from V and 3 bases from J, the gap between germline ends came to 11 bases. Germline loops: CDR1 SNHLY, CDR2 FYNNEI. The CDR3 coding sequence is TGTGCCAGCAGCGCCGAGGCGAAAGAGACCCAGTACTTC. Translating it yields CASSAEAKETQYF. Using reference TRBV2 and TRBJ2-5 for the parts outside the CDR3, the full variable domain is EPEVTQTPSHQVTQMGQEVILRCVPISNHLYFYWYRQILGQKVEFLVSFYNNEISEKSEIFDDQFSVERPDGSNFTLKIRSTKLEDSAMYFCASSAEAKETQYFGPGTRLLVL.

As for this clonotype: One end of the junction varies from germline; a read error may be responsible. This chain uses TRBV11-1 with TRBJ2-3, with 9 bases that match TRBD2. In germline, CDR1 is SGHAT, CDR2 FQDESV (reference sequence). The CDR3 consists of 15 residues. The CDR3 coding sequence is TGTGTCAGCTGCTTGACTAGCGGTCCCACAGATACGCAGTATTTT. Translation gives CVSCLTSGPTDTQYF.

V usage is TRBV19 and J usage is TRBJ1-2, with unresolved D. Trimming shortened V by 5 bases and J by 2 bases, and 12 bases separated the two germline ends. The length of the CDR3 is 14 residues. Germline assignment: CDR1 LNHDA and CDR2 SQIVND (reference sequence). The CDR3 is CASSPRASNYGYTF. The CDR3 bases are TGTGCCAGTAGTCCCCGGGCGTCAAACTATGGCTACACCTTC.

This clonotype was observed a single time. The conserved closing phenylalanine or tryptophan is absent in this CDR3, likely reflecting a read error. It is unclear where the CDR3 begins or ends on the DNA, so no DNA is shown, and the CDR3 is as TCRdb lists it. The V and J genes are TRBV20-1 and TRBJ2-1; TRBD2, the D gene given by the table, was not confirmed from the DNA. Counting both end residues, the CDR3 totals 16 amino acids. Germline CDR1 reads DFQATT; CDR2 reads SNEGSKA (reference sequence). The CDR3 here is CSASRPGPAGMNEEFL.

About this clonotype: At one end, the junction sequence differs from germline, possibly due to a read error. The chain links TRBV4-1 to TRBJ1-1; maybe TRBD1 (6 bases). Germline loops: CDR1 MGHRA, CDR2 YSYEKL. The CDR3 is 16 residues long. This CDR3 is CASSQTQGVGDTEALF. The DNA for the CDR3 is TGCGCCAGCAGCCAGACACAGGGAGTAGGGGACACTGAAGCTCTCTTT.

Details on this clonotype: An end of the junction differs from the germline gene, which may be a read error. The chain has TRBV7-8 and TRBJ2-7; D is ambiguous. This CDR3 has 13 residues. CDR1 is SGHVS, CDR2 FQNEAQ, per germline. The CDR3 nucleotides read TGCGCCAGCAGCTCCCAAGTAAGCTACGGGCAGTACTTC. It translates to CASSSQVSYGQYF.

Of note for this clonotype: The junction differs from germline at one of its ends, possibly a read error. The chain employs TRBV4-2 and TRBJ2-5; 11 nucleotides line up with TRBD1. The CDR3 has 21 residues. The germline CDR1 and CDR2 sequences are LGHNA and YNFKEQ. CDR3 sequence: CTSSQEKIGTGGSGGRETQYF. The CDR3 DNA follows: TGTACCAGTAGCCAAGAGAAGATCGGGACAGGGGGATCGGGGGGGCGAGAGACCCAGTACTTC.

The count of this clonotype is one. The chain carries TRBV29-1 and TRBJ2-7, with D possibly matching TRBD1 (7 bases). The CDR3 extends over 11 amino acids. Trimming pared 1 base from V and 10 bases from J, leaving 11 bases between. The germline CDR1 and CDR2 sequences are SQVTM and ANQGSEA. The CDR3 DNA reads as TGCAGCGTTGAAGGGCAGGGGGGACAGTACTTC. As protein: CSVEGQGGQYF.

This clonotype was observed a single time. This CDR3 is missing its conserved last phenylalanine or tryptophan, likely due to a read error. This chain joins TRBV7-3 and TRBJ1-1; no clear D gene. Looked up from germline, CDR1 is SGHTA and CDR2 is FQGTGA. CDR3 size: 13 residues. V was pared by 1 base and J by 1 base, with 4 bases between. As DNA, the CDR3 is TGTGCCAGCAGCTTAATGAAGAACACTGAAGCTTTCCTT. Amino acid sequence: CASSLMKNTEAFL.

This sequence joins TRBV6-1 and TRBJ2-7; no clear D. Germline CDR1 and CDR2: MNHNS and SASEGT. Between the trimmed V and J ends, which lost 1 base and 7 bases, there was a span of 11 bases. The CDR3 runs to 13 residues. The chain's CDR3 is CASSEVGPHEQYF. Written as DNA, the CDR3 is TGTGCCAGCAGTGAAGTAGGGCCCCATGAGCAGTACTTC.

The chain carries TRBV20-1 and TRBJ1-5; D is possibly TRBD1 (5 bases). V lost 1 base to trimming and J lost 1 base, with 14 bases between them. The CDR3 length is 16 residues. In germline, CDR1 is DFQATT, CDR2 SNEGSKA (reference sequence). CDR3: CSARGWDSKSNQPQHF. In DNA, the CDR3 is TGCAGTGCTAGAGGTTGGGACTCCAAAAGCAATCAGCCCCAGCATTTT.

This clonotype showed up just once. One end of the junction fails to match germline, which may point to a read error. This chain links TRBV6-5 with TRBJ2-1, with 9 bases aligning to TRBD2. The CDR3 covers 15 residues. Germline-derived CDR1 and CDR2 are MNHEY and SVGAGI. The CDR3 region is CACRGTSWGSNEQFF. The CDR3 nucleotides read TGTGCCTGCAGGGGGACTAGCTGGGGTTCGAATGAGCAGTTCTTC.

The chain couples TRBV29-1 to TRBJ1-2; D gene uncertain. Germline values: CDR1 SQVTM, CDR2 ANQGSEA. CDR3 length equals 13 residues. Trimming cost V 4 bases and J 5 bases, with 14 bases left between them. The CDR3 loop reads CSVVTEAQYGYTF. The CDR3 nucleotides read TGCAGCGTTGTCACCGAGGCACAATATGGCTACACCTTC.

The CDR3 loop is CSVELQGWDGYTF. The CDR3 coding sequence is TGCAGCGTTGAACTGCAGGGTTGGGATGGCTACACCTTC. The chain has TRBV29-1 and TRBJ1-2; the D gene is possibly TRBD1 (5 bases). The CDR3 has 13 residues. Germline V gives CDR1 SQVTM, CDR2 ANQGSEA. V shed 2 bases and J shed 6 bases, with 13 bases lying between them. The full variable domain, with the rest looked up from reference TRBV29-1 and TRBJ1-2, is SAVISQKPSRDICQRGTSLTIQCQVDSQVTMMFWYRQQPGQSLTLIATANQGSEATYESGFVIDKFPISRPNLTFSTLTVSNMSPEDSSIYLCSVELQGWDGYTFGSGTRLTVV.

This sequence joins TRBV29-1 and TRBJ2-7; D perhaps matches TRBD2 (6 bases). V was pared by 7 bases and J by 5 bases, with 21 bases between. CDR1 is SQVTM and CDR2 is ANQGSEA in the germline V gene. CDR3 size: 14 residues. CDR3 protein: CSAGTGTGVDEQYF. DNA of the CDR3: TGCAGCGCCGGAACCGGGACTGGGGTCGACGAGCAGTACTTC.

This clonotype has just a few counts. The genes are TRBV7-9 and TRBJ1-2; the D gene is possibly TRBD1 (5 bases). In germline, CDR1 is SEHNR, CDR2 FQNEAQ (reference sequence). V gave up 1 base and J gave up 10 bases, with 19 bases separating them. The CDR3 has 15 residues. The CDR3 sequence: CASSLGVGENRDYTF. CDR3 coding DNA: TGTGCCAGCAGCTTAGGAGTAGGGGAAAACCGGGACTACACCTTC.

The gene calls are TRBV20-1 and TRBJ2-1; 11 nucleotides match TRBD2. Germline trimming cut 5 bases from V and 11 bases from J; bases unmatched to any gene: 20. The CDR3 is made up of 17 amino acids. Germline CDR1 DFQATT, CDR2 SNEGSKA (reference sequence). The CDR3 coding sequence is TGCAGTGCTCGACTATTTAGGACTAGCGGGCCCGGAGGGAAGCAGTTCTTC. This sequence encodes CSARLFRTSGPGGKQFF.

This clonotype has only one observation. The chain recombines TRBV29-1 with TRBJ2-5, with D uncertain. This CDR3 region has 12 residues. Germline CDR1 reads SQVTM; CDR2 reads ANQGSEA. V dropped 6 bases and J dropped 4 bases, with 12 bases sitting between them. The CDR3, as DNA: TGCAGCGTGGGCAATATTGGAGAGACCCAGTACTTC. This encodes CSVGNIGETQYF.

By sample fraction, this clonotype is medium-sized (0.01 to 0.1%). The chain joins TRBV20-1 to TRBJ2-1; 10 bases match TRBD2. CDR1 and CDR2 (germline): DFQATT, SNEGSKA (reference sequence). The CDR3 is 16 residues long. After removal of 6 bases from V and 8 bases from J, the junction contained 16 bases not matched to a gene. The CDR3: CSAKTSGRAVFDEQFF. The CDR3, as DNA: TGCAGTGCCAAGACCAGCGGGAGGGCCGTTTTCGATGAGCAGTTCTTC.

V is TRBV20-1 and J is TRBJ2-7; maybe TRBD2 (5 bases). V was shortened by 6 bases and J by 8 bases, with 17 bases between the two germline ends. This CDR3 contains 12 residues. Germline CDR1 DFQATT, CDR2 SNEGSKA (reference sequence). The CDR3 region has the DNA TGCAGTGCCCAGCTACTAGGGTATAAGCAGTACTTC. Its translation: CSAQLLGYKQYF.